The clone carrying this T cell receptor (beta chain) was observed many times. Its antigen is unidentified. The CDR3 has 16 amino acids. The V and J ends lost 3 bases and 10 bases, in that order; junction bases with no gene match: 10. The sample originates from a study of blood T cells in healthy people across ages. Study-level results: TCR beta diversity, measured per million T cells, fell in a roughly linear way with age.

The authors ran a second PCR of roughly 6 to 11 cycles using a sample-barcoded 5' primer and a J-beta primer mix. TCRdb reprocessed the 5' RACE reads via MiXCR and lists one record per CDR3 protein. Found here are about 1 million distinct CDR3 sequences, around 45% of them singletons; the top ten hold approximately 19%. This clonotype originated in an older woman in good health. The chain is built from TRBV12-3 or TRBV12-4 and TRBJ1-6, with 9 bases aligning to TRBD1. Source material: blood. The chain's CDR3 is CASSFSPTGGGSPLHF. The CDR3 region has the DNA TGTGCCAGCAGTTTTAGTCCGACAGGGGGAGGATCACCCCTCCACTTT.